Sequencing of this T cell receptor beta chain was carried out in a study of shared clonotypes between healthy human individuals. As for the study in general: Participating donors consisted of a couple of women and a few men aged 18 to 49. Per-donor plates numbered three CD4 naive, three CD4 memory, two CD8 naive and one CD8 memory.

Profiled with immunoSEQ multiplex PCR; TCRdb holds only in-frame clones, not every one. The table records a few million clones, more than 80% of them present only once. To note about this clone: The antigen is undetermined. Other DNA sequences from this sample encode an identical CDR3 as well.

Study-level results: In contrast to clonotypes shared by all four donors, non-shared clonotypes had lower generation probabilities. It was observed that 5% to 6% of naive CD4 clonotypes were shared across several donors.

The sequencing input was naive CD4+ T cells from PBMCs. The subset is: CD45RA+ positively selected. The TCR originated in a man aged 18 to 30 in good health. Some clones in this sample may be carry-over from other donors' samples.

The CDR3 bases are TGTGCCAGCAGTTTATCGGGGAGCACAGATACGCAGTATTTT. Residues: CASSLSGSTDTQYF. The V call is TRBV27, the J call TRBJ2-3, with D hard to call. Germline CDR1 MNHEY, CDR2 SMNVEV (reference sequence). Trimming left V 0 bases short and J 0 bases short, with 4 bases between. The CDR3 has 14 amino acids.